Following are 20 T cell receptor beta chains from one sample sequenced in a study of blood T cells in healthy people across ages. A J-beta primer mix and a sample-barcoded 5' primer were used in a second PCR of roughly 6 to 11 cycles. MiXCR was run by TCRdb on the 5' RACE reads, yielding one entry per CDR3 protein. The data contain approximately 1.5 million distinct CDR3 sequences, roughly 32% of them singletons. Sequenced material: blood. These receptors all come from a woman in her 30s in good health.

Here the CDR3 reads CASSLGGITSGETQYF. The CDR3 DNA follows: TGTGCCAGCAGCTTGGGAGGTATCACCTCGGGAGAGACCCAGTACTTC. The chain employs TRBV5-4 and TRBJ2-5; no definite D call. Trimming cost V 0 bases and J 4 bases, with 16 bases left between them. This CDR3 is built from 16 residues. Germline V gene lookup returns CDR1 SGHNT and CDR2 YYREEE (reference sequence).

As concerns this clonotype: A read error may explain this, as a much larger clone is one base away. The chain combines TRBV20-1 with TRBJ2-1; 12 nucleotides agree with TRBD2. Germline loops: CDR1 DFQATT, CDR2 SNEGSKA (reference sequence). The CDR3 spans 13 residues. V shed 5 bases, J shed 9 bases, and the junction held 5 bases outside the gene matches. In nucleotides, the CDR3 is TGCAGTGCTCGCGGACTAGCGGGACGTGAGCAGTTCTTC. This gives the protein CSARGLAGREQFF.

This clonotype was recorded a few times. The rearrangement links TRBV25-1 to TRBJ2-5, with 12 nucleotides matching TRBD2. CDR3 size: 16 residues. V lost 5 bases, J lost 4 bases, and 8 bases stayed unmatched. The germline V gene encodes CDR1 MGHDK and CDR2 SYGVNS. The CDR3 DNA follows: TGTGCCAGCAGTTTCCTAGCGGGGGGGCTTGGAGAGACCCAGTACTTC. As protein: CASSFLAGGLGETQYF.

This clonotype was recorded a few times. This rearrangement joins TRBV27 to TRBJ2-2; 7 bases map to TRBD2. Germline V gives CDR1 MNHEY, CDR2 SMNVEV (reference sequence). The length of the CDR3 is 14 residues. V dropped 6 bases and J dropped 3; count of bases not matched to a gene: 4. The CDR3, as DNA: TGTGCCAGCAGATGGACTAGTTACACCGGGGAGCTGTTTTTT. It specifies CASRWTSYTGELFF.

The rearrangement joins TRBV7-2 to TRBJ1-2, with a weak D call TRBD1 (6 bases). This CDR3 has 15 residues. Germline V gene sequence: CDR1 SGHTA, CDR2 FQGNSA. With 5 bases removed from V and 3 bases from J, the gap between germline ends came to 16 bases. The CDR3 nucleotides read TGTGCCAGCAGCCCCGGGGGGGGCCCTTACTATGGCTACACCTTC. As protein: CASSPGGGPYYGYTF.

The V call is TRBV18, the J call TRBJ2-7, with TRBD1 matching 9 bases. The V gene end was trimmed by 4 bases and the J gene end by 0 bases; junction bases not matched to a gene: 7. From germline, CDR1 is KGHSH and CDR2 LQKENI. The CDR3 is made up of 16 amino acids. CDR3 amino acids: CASSQSRDRVSYEQYF. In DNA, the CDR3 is TGTGCCAGCTCACAGAGCCGGGACAGGGTCTCCTACGAGCAGTACTTC.

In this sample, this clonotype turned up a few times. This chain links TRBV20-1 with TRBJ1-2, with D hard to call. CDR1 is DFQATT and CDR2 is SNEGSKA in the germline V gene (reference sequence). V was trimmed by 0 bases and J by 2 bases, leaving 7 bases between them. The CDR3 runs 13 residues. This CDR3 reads CSARDGVNYGYTF. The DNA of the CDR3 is TGCAGTGCTAGAGATGGGGTAAACTATGGCTACACCTTC.

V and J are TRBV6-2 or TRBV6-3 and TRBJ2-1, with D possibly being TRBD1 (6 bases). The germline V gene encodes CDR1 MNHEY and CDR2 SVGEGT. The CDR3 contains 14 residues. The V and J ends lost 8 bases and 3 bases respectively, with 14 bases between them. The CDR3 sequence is CASGGQTVYNEQFF. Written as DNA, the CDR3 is TGTGCCAGCGGGGGACAAACCGTCTACAATGAGCAGTTCTTC.

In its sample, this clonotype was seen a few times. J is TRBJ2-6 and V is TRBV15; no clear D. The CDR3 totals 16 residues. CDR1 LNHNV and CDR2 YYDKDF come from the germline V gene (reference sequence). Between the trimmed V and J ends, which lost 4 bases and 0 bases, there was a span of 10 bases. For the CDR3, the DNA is TGTGCCACCAGCAAGAACCCTTTCTCTGGGGCCAACGTCCTGACTTTC. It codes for CATSKNPFSGANVLTF.

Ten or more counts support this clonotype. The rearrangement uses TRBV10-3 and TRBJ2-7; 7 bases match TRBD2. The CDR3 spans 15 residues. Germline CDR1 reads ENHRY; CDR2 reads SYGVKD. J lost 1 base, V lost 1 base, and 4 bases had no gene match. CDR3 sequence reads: CAISEFGGGSYEQYF. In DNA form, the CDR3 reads TGTGCCATCAGTGAGTTTGGGGGAGGGTCCTACGAGCAGTACTTC.

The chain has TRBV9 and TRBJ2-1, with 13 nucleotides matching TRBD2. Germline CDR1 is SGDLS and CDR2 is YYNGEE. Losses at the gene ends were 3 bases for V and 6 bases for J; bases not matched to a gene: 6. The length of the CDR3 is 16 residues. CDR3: CASSAPGLAGSNEQFF. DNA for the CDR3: TGTGCCAGCAGCGCCCCGGGACTAGCGGGGAGCAATGAGCAGTTCTTC.

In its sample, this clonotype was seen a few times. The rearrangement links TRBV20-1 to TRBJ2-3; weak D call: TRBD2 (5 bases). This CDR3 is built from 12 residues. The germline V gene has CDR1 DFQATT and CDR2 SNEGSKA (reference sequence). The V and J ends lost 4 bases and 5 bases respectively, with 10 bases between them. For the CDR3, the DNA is TGCAGTGCTACTACGGGGATAGATACGCAGTATTTT. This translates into CSATTGIDTQYF.

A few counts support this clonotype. As DNA, the CDR3 is TGTGCCAGCAGGGGGATAGCGGGAGGGTACGATGAGCAGTTCTTC. It codes for CASRGIAGGYDEQFF. The chain recombines TRBV6-5 with TRBJ2-1; 11 bases line up with TRBD2. Losses at the gene ends were 6 bases for V and 8 bases for J; bases not matched to a gene: 9. The CDR3 has 15 amino acids. Germline CDR1 is MNHEY and CDR2 is SVGAGI.

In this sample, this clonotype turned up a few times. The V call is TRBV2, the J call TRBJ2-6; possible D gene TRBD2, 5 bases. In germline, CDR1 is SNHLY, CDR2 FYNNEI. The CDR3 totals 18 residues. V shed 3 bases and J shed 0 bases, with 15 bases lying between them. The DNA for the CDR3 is TGTGCCAGCAGTGACAGCGGCATGGTGACCTCTGGGGCCAACGTCCTGACTTTC. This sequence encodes CASSDSGMVTSGANVLTF. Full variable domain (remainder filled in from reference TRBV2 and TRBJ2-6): EPEVTQTPSHQVTQMGQEVILRCVPISNHLYFYWYRQILGQKVEFLVSFYNNEISEKSEIFDDQFSVERPDGSNFTLKIRSTKLEDSAMYFCASSDSGMVTSGANVLTFGAGSRLTVL.

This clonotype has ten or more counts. DNA of the CDR3: TGCGCCAGCAGCAAGGGACTAGCGGGGGAAGAGCAGTTCTTC. It specifies CASSKGLAGEEQFF. The chain couples TRBV5-1 to TRBJ2-1; 14 bases are shared with TRBD2. Trimming removed 4 bases from V and 10 bases from J; junction bases left unmatched: 4. Germline V CDR1 and CDR2: SGHRS, YFSETQ. The length of the CDR3 is 14 residues. Supplemented by reference TRBV5-1 and TRBJ2-1, the full variable domain reads KAGVTQTPRYLIKTRGQQVTLSCSPISGHRSVSWYQQTPGQGLQFLFEYFSETQRNKGNFPGRFSGRQFSNSRSEMNVSTLELGDSALYLCASSKGLAGEEQFFGPGTRLTVL.

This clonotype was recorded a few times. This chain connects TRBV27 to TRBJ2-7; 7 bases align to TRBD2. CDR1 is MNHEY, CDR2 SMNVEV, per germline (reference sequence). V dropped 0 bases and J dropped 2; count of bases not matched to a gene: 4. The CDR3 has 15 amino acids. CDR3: CASSLSPSGTYEQYF. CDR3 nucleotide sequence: TGTGCCAGCAGTTTATCCCCTAGCGGAACCTACGAGCAGTACTTC.

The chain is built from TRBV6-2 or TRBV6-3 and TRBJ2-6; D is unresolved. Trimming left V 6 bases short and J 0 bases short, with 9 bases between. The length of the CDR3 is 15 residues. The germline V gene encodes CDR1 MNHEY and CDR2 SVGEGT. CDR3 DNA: TGTGCCAGCAGAGGACGGCCCTCTGGGGCCAACGTCCTGACTTTC. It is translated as CASRGRPSGANVLTF.

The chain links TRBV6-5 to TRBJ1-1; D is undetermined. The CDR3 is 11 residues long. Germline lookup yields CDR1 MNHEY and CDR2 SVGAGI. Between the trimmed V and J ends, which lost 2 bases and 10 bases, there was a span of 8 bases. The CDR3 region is CASSYGSRAFF. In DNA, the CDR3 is TGTGCCAGCAGTTACGGATCGAGAGCTTTCTTT.

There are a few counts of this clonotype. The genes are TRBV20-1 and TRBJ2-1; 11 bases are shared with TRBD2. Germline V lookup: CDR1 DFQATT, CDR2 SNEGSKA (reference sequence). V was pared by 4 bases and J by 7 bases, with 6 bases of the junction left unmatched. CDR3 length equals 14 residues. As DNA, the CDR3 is TGCAGTGCTACCCGGACTAGCGGGCTAAATGAGCAGTTCTTC. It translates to CSATRTSGLNEQFF.

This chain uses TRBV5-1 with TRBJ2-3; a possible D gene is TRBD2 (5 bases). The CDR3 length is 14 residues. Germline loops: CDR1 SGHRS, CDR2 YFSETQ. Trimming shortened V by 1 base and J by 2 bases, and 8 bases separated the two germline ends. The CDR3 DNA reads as TGCGCCAGCAGCTTGTCTAGCCCCACAGATACGCAGTATTTT. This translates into CASSLSSPTDTQYF.